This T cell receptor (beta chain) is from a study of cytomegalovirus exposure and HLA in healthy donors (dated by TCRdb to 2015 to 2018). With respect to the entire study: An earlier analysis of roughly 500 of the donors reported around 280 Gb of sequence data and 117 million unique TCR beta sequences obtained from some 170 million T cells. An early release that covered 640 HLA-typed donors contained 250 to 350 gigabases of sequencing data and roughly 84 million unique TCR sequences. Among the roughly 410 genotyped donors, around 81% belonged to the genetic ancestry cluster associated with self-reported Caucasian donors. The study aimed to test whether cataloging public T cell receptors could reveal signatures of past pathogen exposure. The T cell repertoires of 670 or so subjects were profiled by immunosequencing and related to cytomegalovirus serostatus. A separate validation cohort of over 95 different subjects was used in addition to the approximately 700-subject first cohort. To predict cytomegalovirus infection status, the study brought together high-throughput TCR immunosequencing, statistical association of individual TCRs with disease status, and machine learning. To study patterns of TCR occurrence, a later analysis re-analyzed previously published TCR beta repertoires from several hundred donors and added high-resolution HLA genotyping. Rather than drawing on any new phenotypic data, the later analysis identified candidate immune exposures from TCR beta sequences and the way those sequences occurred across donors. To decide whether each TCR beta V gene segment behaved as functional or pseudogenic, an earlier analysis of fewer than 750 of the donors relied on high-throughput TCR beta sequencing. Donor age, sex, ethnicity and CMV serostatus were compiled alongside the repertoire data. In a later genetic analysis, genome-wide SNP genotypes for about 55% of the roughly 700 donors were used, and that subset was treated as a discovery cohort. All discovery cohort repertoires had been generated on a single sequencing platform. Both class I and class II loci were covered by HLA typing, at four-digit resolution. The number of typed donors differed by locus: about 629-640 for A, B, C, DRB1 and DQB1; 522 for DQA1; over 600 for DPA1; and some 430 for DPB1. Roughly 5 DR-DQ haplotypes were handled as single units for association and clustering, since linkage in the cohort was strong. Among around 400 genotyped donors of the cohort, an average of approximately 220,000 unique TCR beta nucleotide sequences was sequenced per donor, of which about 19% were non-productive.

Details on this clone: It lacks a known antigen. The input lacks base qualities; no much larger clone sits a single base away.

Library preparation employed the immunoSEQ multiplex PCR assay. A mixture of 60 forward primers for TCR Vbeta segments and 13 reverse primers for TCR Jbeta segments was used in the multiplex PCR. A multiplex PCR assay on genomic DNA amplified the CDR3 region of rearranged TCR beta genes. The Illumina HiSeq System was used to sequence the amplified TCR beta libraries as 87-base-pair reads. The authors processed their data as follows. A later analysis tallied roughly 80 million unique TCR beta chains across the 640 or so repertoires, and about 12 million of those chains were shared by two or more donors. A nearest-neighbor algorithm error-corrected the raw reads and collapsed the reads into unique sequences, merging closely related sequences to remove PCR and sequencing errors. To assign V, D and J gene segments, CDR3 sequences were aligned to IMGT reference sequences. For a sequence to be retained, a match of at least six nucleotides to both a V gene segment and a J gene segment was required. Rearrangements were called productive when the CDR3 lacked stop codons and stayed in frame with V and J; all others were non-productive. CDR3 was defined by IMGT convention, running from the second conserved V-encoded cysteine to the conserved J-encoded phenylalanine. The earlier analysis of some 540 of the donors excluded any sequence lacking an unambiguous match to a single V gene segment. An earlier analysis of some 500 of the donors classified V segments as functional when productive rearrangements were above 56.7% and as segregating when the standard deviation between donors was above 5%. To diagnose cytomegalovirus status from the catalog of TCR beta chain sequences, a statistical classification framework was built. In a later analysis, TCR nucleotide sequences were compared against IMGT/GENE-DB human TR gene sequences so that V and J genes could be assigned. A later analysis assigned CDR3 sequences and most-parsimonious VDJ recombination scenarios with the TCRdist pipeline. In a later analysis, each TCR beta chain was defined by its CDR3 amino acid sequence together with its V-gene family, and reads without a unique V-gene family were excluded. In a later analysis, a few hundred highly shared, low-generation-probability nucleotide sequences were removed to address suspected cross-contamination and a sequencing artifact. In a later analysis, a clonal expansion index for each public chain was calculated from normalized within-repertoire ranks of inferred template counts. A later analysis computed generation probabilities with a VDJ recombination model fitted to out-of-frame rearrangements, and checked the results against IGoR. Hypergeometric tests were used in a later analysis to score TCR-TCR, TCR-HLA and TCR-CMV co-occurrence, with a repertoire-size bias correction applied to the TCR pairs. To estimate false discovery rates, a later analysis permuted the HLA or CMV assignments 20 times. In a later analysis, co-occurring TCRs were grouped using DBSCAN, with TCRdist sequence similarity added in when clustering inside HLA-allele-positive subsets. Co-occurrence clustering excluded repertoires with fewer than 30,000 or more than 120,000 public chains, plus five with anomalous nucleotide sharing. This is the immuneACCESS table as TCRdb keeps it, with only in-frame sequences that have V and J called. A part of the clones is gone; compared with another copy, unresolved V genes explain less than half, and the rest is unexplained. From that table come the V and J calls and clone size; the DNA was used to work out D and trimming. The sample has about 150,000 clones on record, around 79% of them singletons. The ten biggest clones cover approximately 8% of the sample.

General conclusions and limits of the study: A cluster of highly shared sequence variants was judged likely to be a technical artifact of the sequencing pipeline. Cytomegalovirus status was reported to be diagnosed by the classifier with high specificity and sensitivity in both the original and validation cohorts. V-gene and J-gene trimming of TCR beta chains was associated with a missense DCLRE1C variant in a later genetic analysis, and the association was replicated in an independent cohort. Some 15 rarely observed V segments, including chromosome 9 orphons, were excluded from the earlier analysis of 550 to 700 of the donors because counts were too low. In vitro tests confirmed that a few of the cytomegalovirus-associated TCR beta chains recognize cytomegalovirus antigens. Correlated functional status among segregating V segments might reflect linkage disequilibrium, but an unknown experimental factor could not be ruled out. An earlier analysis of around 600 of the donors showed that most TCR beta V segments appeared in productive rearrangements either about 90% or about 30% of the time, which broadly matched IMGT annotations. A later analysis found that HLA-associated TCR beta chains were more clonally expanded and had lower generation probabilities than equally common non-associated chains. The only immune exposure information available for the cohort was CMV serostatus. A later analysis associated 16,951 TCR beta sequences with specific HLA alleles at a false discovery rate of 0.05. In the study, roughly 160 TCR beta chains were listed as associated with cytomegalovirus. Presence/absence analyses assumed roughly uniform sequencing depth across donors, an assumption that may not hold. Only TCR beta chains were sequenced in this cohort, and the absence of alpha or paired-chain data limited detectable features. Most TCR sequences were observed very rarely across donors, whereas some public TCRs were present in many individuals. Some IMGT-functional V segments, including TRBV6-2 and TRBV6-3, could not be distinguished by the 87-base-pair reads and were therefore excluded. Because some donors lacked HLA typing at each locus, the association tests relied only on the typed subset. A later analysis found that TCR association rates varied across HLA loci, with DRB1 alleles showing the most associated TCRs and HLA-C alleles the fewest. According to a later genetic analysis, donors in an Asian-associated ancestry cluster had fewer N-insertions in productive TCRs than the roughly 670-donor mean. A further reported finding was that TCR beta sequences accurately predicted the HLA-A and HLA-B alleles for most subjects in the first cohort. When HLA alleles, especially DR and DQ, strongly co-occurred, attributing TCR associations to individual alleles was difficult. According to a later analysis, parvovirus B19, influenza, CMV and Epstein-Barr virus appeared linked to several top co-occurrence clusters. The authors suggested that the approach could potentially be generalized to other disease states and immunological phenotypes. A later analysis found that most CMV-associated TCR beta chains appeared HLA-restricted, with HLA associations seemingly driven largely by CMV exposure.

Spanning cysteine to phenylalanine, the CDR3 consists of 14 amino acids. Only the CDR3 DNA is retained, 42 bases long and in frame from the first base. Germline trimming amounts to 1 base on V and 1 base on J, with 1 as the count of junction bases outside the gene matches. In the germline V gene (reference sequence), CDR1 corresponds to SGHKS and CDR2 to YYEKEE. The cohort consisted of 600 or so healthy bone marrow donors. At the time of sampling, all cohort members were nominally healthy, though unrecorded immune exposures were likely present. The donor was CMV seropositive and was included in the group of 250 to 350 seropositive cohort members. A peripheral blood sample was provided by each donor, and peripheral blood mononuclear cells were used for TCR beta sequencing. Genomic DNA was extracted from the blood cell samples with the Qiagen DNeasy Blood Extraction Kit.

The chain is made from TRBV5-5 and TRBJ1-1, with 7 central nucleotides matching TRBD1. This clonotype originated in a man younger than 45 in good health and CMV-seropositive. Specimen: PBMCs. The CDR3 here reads CASSLTGENTEAFF. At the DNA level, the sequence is TGTGCCAGCAGCTTGACAGGGGAGAACACTGAAGCTTTCTTT.